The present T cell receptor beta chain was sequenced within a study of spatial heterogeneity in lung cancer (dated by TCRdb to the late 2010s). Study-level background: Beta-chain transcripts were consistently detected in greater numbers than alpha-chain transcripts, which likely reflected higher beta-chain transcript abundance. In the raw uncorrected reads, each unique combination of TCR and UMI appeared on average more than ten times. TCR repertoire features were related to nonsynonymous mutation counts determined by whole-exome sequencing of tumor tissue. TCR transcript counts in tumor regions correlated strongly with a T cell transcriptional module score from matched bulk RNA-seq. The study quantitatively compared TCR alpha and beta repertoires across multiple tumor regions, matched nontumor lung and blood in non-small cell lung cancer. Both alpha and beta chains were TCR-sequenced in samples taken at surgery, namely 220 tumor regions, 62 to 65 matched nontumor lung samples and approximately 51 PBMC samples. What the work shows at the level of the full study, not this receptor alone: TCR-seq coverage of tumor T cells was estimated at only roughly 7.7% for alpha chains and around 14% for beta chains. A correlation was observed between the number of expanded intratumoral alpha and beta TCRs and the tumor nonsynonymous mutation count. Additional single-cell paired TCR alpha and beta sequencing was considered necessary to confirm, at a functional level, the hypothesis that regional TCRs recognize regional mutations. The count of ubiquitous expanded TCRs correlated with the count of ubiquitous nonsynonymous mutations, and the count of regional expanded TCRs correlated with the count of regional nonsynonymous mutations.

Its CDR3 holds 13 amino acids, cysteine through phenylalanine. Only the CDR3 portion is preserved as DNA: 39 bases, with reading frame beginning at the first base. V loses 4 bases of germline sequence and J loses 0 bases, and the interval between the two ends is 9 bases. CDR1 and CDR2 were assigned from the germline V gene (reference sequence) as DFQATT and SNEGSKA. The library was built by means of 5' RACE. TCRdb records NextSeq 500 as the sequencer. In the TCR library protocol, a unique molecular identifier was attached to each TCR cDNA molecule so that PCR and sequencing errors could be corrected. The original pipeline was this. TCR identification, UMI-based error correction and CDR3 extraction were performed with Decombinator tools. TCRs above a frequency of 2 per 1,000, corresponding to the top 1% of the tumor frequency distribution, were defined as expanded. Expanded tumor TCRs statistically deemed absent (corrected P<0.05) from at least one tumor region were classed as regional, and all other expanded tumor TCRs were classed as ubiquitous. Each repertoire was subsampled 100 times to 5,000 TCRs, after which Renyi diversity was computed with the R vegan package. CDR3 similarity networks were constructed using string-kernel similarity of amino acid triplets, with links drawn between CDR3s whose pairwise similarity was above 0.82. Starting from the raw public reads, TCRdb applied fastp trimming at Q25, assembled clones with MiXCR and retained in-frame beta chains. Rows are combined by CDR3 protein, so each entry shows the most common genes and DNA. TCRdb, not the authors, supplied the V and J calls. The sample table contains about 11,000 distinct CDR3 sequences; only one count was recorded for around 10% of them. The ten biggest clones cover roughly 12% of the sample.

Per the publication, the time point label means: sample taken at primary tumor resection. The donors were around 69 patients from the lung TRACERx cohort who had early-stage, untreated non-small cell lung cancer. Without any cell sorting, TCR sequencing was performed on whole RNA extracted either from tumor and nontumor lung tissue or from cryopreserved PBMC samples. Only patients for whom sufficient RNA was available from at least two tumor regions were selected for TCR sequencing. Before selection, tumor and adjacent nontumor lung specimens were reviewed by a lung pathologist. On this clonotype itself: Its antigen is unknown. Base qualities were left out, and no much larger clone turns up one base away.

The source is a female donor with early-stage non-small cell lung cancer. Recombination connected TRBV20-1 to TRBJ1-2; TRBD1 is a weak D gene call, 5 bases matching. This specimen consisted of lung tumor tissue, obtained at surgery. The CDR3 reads CSANRDPNYGYTF. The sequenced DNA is TGCAGTGCTAATAGGGACCCTAACTATGGCTACACCTTC.